These 7 T cell receptor beta chains were all obtained from the same sample, sequenced in a study of blood T cells in healthy people across ages. For the second PCR, which ran for about 7 to 11 cycles, a sample-barcoded 5' primer and a J-beta primer mix were used. MiXCR, applied by TCRdb to the 5' RACE reads, yields one record per CDR3 protein. The sample records 1.5 million to 2 million distinct CDR3 sequences, 28% being singletons. The sample consisted of blood. These receptors were taken from a woman aged 25 to 39 in good health.

This clonotype was observed many times. V usage is TRBV29-1 and J usage is TRBJ1-2; TRBD1 might be the D (5 bases). The CDR3 loop spans 11 amino acids. The V and J ends lost 3 bases and 5 bases respectively, with 7 bases between them. Germline V gene data show CDR1 as SQVTM and CDR2 as ANQGSEA. In nucleotides, the CDR3 is TGCAGCGTTGAGGAGGGGTATGGCTACACCTTC. Protein sequence: CSVEEGYGYTF.

The V and J genes are TRBV20-1 and TRBJ2-4, with a possible D match to TRBD1 (6 bases). The V gene's germline CDR1 is DFQATT and CDR2 SNEGSKA (reference sequence). The CDR3 covers 15 residues. With 6 bases removed from V and 0 bases from J, the gap between germline ends came to 15 bases. The CDR3 here is CSAQQGFLAKNIQYF. DNA of the CDR3: TGCAGTGCCCAACAGGGATTTCTAGCCAAAAACATTCAGTACTTC.

There are a few counts of this clonotype. V and J are TRBV5-1 and TRBJ1-1; a possible D gene is TRBD1 (5 bases). V was cut by 0 bases and J by 0 bases, with 18 bases left in between. The CDR3 consists of 18 residues. Germline CDR1 reads SGHRS; CDR2 reads YFSETQ. CDR3: CASSLAQGTLNMNTEAFF. The CDR3 DNA is TGCGCCAGCAGCTTGGCCCAGGGTACCTTAAACATGAACACTGAAGCTTTCTTT.

In its sample, this clonotype was seen a few times. The chain combines TRBV7-9 with TRBJ2-7; D remains unclear. CDR3 length equals 13 residues. The V end was cut by 5 bases, the J end by 2 bases, with 10 bases between. From germline, CDR1 is SEHNR and CDR2 FQNEAQ (reference sequence). For the CDR3, the DNA is TGTGCCAGCAGCCGACTCTCGGCCTACGAGCAGTACTTC. Translating it yields CASSRLSAYEQYF.

This clonotype was counted at least ten times. This chain joins TRBV11-2 and TRBJ2-7, with D possibly matching TRBD2 (6 bases). Germline CDR1 and CDR2: SGHAT and FQNNGV. The CDR3 runs 14 residues. Trimming took 3 bases from V and 3 from J, leaving 12 bases between them. For the CDR3, the DNA is TGTGCCAGCAGCTTTGGGGAGGATTACTACGAGCAGTACTTC. It encodes CASSFGEDYYEQYF. The full variable domain, its missing parts supplied by reference TRBV11-2 and TRBJ2-7, is EAGVAQSPRYKIIEKRQSVAFWCNPISGHATLYWYQQILGQGPKLLIQFQNNGVVDDSQLPKDRFSAERLKGVDSTLKIQPAKLEDSAVYLCASSFGEDYYEQYFGPGTRLTVT.

The chain carries TRBV5-6 and TRBJ2-7; the D is unclear. V was trimmed by 2 bases and J by 6 bases, leaving 12 bases between them. The germline gives CDR1 SGHDT, CDR2 YYEEEE. This CDR3 is built from 13 residues. CDR3 bases: TGTGCCAGCAGCTTCGGCTGGAATACCGAGCAGTACTTC. Encoded protein: CASSFGWNTEQYF.

The chain combines TRBV12-5 with TRBJ2-5, with 8 bases that match TRBD1. The CDR3 is made up of 14 amino acids. V trimming: 4 bases; J trimming: 5 bases; junction bases outside the gene matches: 6. CDR1 is LGHNT and CDR2 is FRNRAP in the germline V gene. The CDR3 nucleotides read TGTGCTAGTGGTTCCATGGACAGGGCGGAGACCCAGTACTTC. Its protein is CASGSMDRAETQYF.